This T cell receptor (beta chain) was identified in a study of post-analysis software for immune sequencing data. Study summary: Secondary progressive, relapsing-remitting and progressive-relapsing multiple sclerosis were among the included disease courses.

The library was made from cDNA and included unique molecular identifiers. Starting from approximately 1 to 10 million T cells, the study yielded roughly 0.5 million cDNA molecules. TCRdb redid the calling of the PCR reads with MiXCR, one entry per CDR3 protein. The sample contains 430,000 or so distinct CDR3 sequences, approximately 42% of which appear only once. Broader study findings: When the samples were clustered directly with F measure, those that had been prepared in the same batch showed strong co-clustering. Comparison with controls showed significantly lower normalized Chao1 diversity in multiple sclerosis patients.

A note on this clonotype: The target antigen is unknown.

Material for sequencing was blood. The sequence was collected from a girl aged 2 to 10 with multiple sclerosis.

The CDR3 reads CSARGLAGGDTDTQYF. CDR3 nucleotide sequence: TGCAGTGCTAGGGGACTAGCGGGAGGGGACACAGATACGCAGTATTTT. The chain couples TRBV20-1 to TRBJ2-3, with 16 positions matching TRBD2. CDR1 is DFQATT and CDR2 is SNEGSKA in the germline V gene (reference sequence). This CDR3 spans 16 amino acids. Losses at the gene ends were 3 bases for V and 2 bases for J; bases not matched to a gene: 2.